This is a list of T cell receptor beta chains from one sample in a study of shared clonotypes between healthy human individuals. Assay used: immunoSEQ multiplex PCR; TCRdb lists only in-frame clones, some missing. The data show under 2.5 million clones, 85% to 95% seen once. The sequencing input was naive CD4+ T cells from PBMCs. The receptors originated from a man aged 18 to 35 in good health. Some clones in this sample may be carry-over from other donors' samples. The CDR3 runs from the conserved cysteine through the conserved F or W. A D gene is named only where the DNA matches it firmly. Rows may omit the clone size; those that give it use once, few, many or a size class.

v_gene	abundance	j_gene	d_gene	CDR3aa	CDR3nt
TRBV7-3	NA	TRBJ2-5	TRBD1	CASSLSDRGLDVTQYF	TGTGCCAGCAGCTTAAGTGACAGGGGGCTGGATGTGACCCAGTACTTC
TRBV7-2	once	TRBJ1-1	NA	CASRVSLNTEAFF	TGTGCCAGCAGGGTCTCCCTGAACACTGAAGCTTTCTTT
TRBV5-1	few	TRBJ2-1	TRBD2	CASSLSLAAYNEQFF	TGCGCCAGCAGCTTGTCGCTAGCGGCCTACAATGAGCAGTTCTTC
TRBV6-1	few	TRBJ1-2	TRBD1	CASRREEGATF	TGTGCCAGCAGGAGGGAGGAGGGGGCCACCTTC
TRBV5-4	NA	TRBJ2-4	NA	CASSWDGSVSNIQYF	TGTGCCAGCAGCTGGGATGGGAGTGTCAGTAACATTCAGTACTTC
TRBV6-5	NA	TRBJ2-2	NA	CASSYSEGGAGELFF	TGTGCCAGCAGTTACAGCGAAGGGGGAGCCGGGGAGCTGTTTTTT
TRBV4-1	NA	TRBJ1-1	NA	CASSQGRGLFEAFF	TGCGCCAGCAGCCAGGGACGGGGGCTATTCGAAGCTTTCTTT
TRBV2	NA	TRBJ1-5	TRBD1	CASSGDSLVNQPQHF	TGTGCCAGCAGCGGGGACAGCTTAGTCAATCAGCCCCAGCATTTT
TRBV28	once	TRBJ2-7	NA	CASSLYRQSYEQYF	TGTGCCAGCAGTTTATATCGCCAGTCCTACGAGCAGTACTTC
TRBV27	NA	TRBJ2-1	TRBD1	CASSPLGQGILKEFF	TGTGCCAGCAGCCCTCTTGGACAGGGGATCCTGAAGGAGTTCTTC
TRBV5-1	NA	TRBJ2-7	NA	CASSLAPGISYEQYF	TGCGCCAGCAGCTTGGCCCCAGGCATATCCTACGAGCAGTACTTC
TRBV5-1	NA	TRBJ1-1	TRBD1	CASQRQGARGTEAFF	TGCGCCAGTCAGAGACAGGGGGCGCGAGGTACTGAAGCTTTCTTT
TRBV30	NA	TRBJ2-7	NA	CAWAAAEMTYEQYF	TGTGCCTGGGCCGCGGCAGAGATGACCTACGAGCAGTACTTC
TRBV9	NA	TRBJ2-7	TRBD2	CASSAGSGTYEQYF	TGTGCCAGCAGCGCCGGTAGCGGGACCTACGAGCAGTACTTC
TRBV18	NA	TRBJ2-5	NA	CASSPGDTTETQYF	TGTGCCAGCTCACCCGGGGACACGACAGAGACCCAGTACTTC
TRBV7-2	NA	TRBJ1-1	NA	CASSLGQAMNTEAFF	TGTGCCAGCAGCTTAGGACAGGCGATGAACACTGAAGCTTTCTTT
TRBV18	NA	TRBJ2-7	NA	CASSPTSSEQYF	TGTGCCAGCTCACCGACTAGTTCGGAGCAGTACTTC
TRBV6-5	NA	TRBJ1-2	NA	CASSFDSNYGYTF	TGTGCCAGCAGTTTTGATTCGAACTATGGCTACACCTTC
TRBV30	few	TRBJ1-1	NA	CAGQGLGGSEAFF	TGTGCCGGTCAAGGTCTGGGGGGGTCTGAAGCTTTCTTT
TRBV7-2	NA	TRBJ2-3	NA	CASSSDRGDTQYF	TGTGCCAGCAGCTCGGACCGGGGGGATACGCAGTATTTT
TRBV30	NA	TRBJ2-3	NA	CAWSRLADTQYF	TGTGCCTGGTCCCGCCTGGCAGATACGCAGTATTTT
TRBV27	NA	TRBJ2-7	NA	CASSLSVGQFLGYEQYF	TGTGCCAGCAGTTTATCGGTCGGACAGTTCCTAGGGTACGAGCAGTACTTC
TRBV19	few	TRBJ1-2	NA	CASSKTPNYGYTF	TGTGCCAGTAGTAAGACTCCTAACTATGGCTACACCTTC
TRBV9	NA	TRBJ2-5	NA	CASSAGTLETQYF	TGTGCCAGCAGCGCCGGGACCTTAGAGACCCAGTACTTC
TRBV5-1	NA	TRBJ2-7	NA	CASSPSGESSYEQYF	TGCGCCAGCAGCCCCTCAGGGGAGTCCTCCTACGAGCAGTACTTC
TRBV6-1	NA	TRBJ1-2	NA	CASSSRDSANYGYTF	TGTGCCAGCAGTTCCCGGGACTCAGCCAACTATGGCTACACCTTC
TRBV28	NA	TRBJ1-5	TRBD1	CASSPRTGGNQPQHF	TGTGCCAGCAGCCCAAGGACAGGGGGGAATCAGCCCCAGCATTTT
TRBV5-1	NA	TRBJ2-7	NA	CASSGERGEQYF	TGCGCCAGCAGCGGGGAAAGGGGCGAGCAGTACTTC
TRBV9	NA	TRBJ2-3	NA	CASSVTSGTFVDTQYF	TGTGCCAGCAGCGTAACCTCCGGGACCTTCGTCGATACGCAGTATTTT
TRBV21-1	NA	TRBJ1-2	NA	CATTRQGYGYTF	TGTGCCACCACGCGGCAGGGATATGGCTACACCTTC
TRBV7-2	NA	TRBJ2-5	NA	CASSLGRTTGQETQYF	TGTGCCAGCAGCTTAGGGCGGACTACAGGGCAAGAGACCCAGTACTTC
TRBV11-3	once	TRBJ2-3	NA	CASSLIADTDTQYF	TGTGCCAGCAGCTTAATAGCAGACACAGATACGCAGTATTTT
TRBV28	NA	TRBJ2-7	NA	CASSSAGAGSSYEQYF	TGTGCCAGCAGTTCGGCCGGGGCAGGGAGCTCCTACGAGCAGTACTTC
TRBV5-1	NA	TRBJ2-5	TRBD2	CATTSGIGETQYF	TGCGCCACGACTAGCGGGATTGGAGAGACCCAGTACTTC
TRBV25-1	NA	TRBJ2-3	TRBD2	CASSSGGSLLTDTQYF	TGTGCCAGCAGTTCGGGGGGGAGCCTGTTAACAGATACGCAGTATTTT
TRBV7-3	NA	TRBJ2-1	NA	CASSLMGMDEQFF	TGTGCCAGCAGCTTAATGGGTATGGATGAGCAGTTCTTC
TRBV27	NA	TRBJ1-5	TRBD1	CASSTGGQPQHF	TGTGCCAGCAGTACAGGGGGACAGCCCCAGCATTTT
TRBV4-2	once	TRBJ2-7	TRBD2	CASSQASGSYEQYF	TGTGCCAGCAGCCAGGCTAGCGGGAGCTACGAGCAGTACTTC
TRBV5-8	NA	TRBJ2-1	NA	CASSLYPFSYNEQFF	TGTGCCAGCAGCTTGTATCCCTTCTCCTACAATGAGCAGTTCTTC
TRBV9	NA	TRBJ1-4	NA	CASRVATNEKLFF	TGTGCCAGCAGGGTTGCAACTAATGAAAAACTGTTTTTT
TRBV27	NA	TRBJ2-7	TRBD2	CASRDRLAVNTHEQYF	TGTGCCAGCAGGGACCGACTAGCGGTAAATACGCACGAGCAGTACTTC